The entry below describes one T cell receptor (beta chain). Its binding antigen is unknown. Nothing much larger sits one base from this clone, and base qualities are not available. From a lookup of the germline V gene, CDR1 and CDR2 are MNHNS and SASEGT. The CDR3 contains 16 residues, cysteine and phenylalanine counted. Of the read, only the CDR3 DNA is kept; its 48 bases are in frame from base 1. The V and J ends are trimmed by 7 bases and 4 bases, leaving 21 bases between them. Graves' hyperthyroidism was defined as stable when no progression to ophthalmopathy occurred over 18 months of follow-up. The hyperthyroidism patients were between 18 and 65 years old and newly diagnosed, with a disease duration of less than 2 months. Any patient with an uncontrolled infection, another autoimmune disease, pregnancy or lactation was excluded. Clinical symptoms, serum thyroxine and TRAb, thyroid ultrasound, and orbital computed tomography formed the basis for the diagnoses. Ficoll-Paque density gradient centrifugation was used to isolate PBMCs from approximately 10 ml of fresh peripheral blood. Trizol reagent was used to extract total RNA, and RNA quality was then checked on an Agilent 2100 Bioanalyzer.

The sample is drawn from a study of T cells in Graves' hyperthyroidism and ophthalmopathy (dated by TCRdb to the late 2010s). With regard to the full study: Peripheral blood was sampled at the time of initial diagnosis, prior to any treatment. To identify TCR V-J signatures that set the groups apart, the researchers used a discovery cohort of about a hundred patients, made up of 40 to 45 with Graves' ophthalmopathy and 57 with stable Graves' hyperthyroidism. Whether ophthalmopathy could be predicted prospectively was tested in an independent validation cohort made up of roughly 19 hyperthyroidism patients plus 17 patients who later progressed to ophthalmopathy. The approximately 95 discovery patients were divided at random into training and test sets in a 7:3 ratio. In addition, the study compared T-cell repertoires in thyroid tissue and in blood from 6 or 7 Graves' hyperthyroidism patients. After blood sampling, hyperthyroidism patients were treated with methimazole at a starting dose of 30 mg daily, and ophthalmopathy patients were treated with high-dose intravenous methylprednisolone. The paper reports TCR Vbeta CDR3 sequencing of fewer than 150 peripheral blood samples: approximately 41 ophthalmopathy, under 85 hyperthyroidism and approximately 17 progressor patients. Results and caveats for the whole study, not just this receptor: No statistical method was used to fix the sample size in advance, and group allocation was not hidden from the investigators. In validation, the model predicted progression to ophthalmopathy a median of approximately 6.6 months before onset, with about 67% sensitivity and 72.22% specificity. A model built on a 13 V-J signature distinguished ophthalmopathy from stable hyperthyroidism, reaching 87.88% sensitivity and 81.08% specificity in cross-validation and 80%/75% in testing. Most expanded thyroid clonotypes (frequency above 0.001) were also found in blood, which suggests that blood repertoires may mirror thyroid immune responses.

The TCR beta CDR3 regions were amplified from RNA transcripts. The first round of RT-PCR for the TCR CDR3 was performed with the HTBI primer set and the Qiagen OneStep RT-PCR kit. Libraries were constructed in a second round of multiplex PCR, after which size selection and purification were carried out. The libraries were sequenced on an Illumina HiSeq2000 using paired-end 100 bp reads. From the authors' description of their analysis: SOAPnuke was used to process the raw data, removing reads that contained adapters or uncalled bases, had a mean Phred below 15, or lacked an exact match to the constant primer or identifier. High-quality paired reads were merged with COPE v1.2.5, and unique nucleotide sequences were defined as clonotypes. Clonotypes were aligned to IMGT TRBV, TRBD and TRBJ reference segments using MiTCR v1.1. The analysis was restricted to V-J combinations with a frequency above 0.0001, which together covered roughly 99% of the repertoires. A TCS score was defined as the ratio of F50 (clonal expansion) to E x V (chaos), with BLOSUM62-based TCRdist applied between CDR3 peptides within each V-J. Welch's t-statistics and random forest reduced 500 to 650 V-J features to 13, which were used in a naive Bayes classifier (R e1071). Through fastp at Q25 and MiXCR, TCRdb rebuilt clones from the public reads, retaining in-frame beta chains. Rows merge per CDR3 protein into single entries with the most common DNA and genes. TCRdb, not the authors, supplied the V and J calls. This sample is represented by about 420,000 distinct CDR3 sequences; 15% to 19% of them were singletons. The ten most abundant clones make up roughly an eighth of the sample.

The rearranged segments are TRBV6-1 and TRBJ2-3, and perhaps TRBD2 as D gene, on 7 matching bases. The sequence derives from a young woman with Graves' hyperthyroidism. Sample: blood. The CDR3 sequence is CASTYGGGRGADTQYF. The DNA is TGTGCCAGCACCTACGGGGGCGGGAGAGGCGCAGATACGCAGTATTTT.